The 12 T cell receptor beta chains below were found in one sample sequenced in a study of cytomegalovirus exposure and HLA in healthy donors. With 60 Vbeta and 13 Jbeta primers, the PCR was carried out. Assay used: immunoSEQ multiplex PCR; TCRdb lists only in-frame clones, some missing. The sample records some 120,000 clones, roughly 74% being singletons. Sequenced input: PBMCs. These receptors were taken from a man aged 35 to 55 in good health and CMV-seropositive.

The chain combines TRBV9 with TRBJ1-6, with 7 bases identical to TRBD1. CDR1 and CDR2 (germline): SGDLS, YYNGEE. With V trimmed by 3 bases and J by 10 bases, 10 bases remained unmatched. CDR3 length: 15 amino acids. Written as DNA, the CDR3 is TGTGCCAGCAGCGGGGGGCAGGGGGTTGGATCACCCCTCCACTTT. It codes for CASSGGQGVGSPLHF.

This clone turned up a few times. The genes are TRBV15 and TRBJ1-4, with D hard to call. This CDR3 contains 12 residues. CDR1 is LNHNV, CDR2 YYDKDF, per germline (reference sequence). Trimming left V 1 base short and J 8 bases short, with 5 bases between. In nucleotides, the CDR3 is TGTGCCACCAGCAGAGCGAGCGAAAAACTGTTTTTT. It encodes CATSRASEKLFF.

V is TRBV28 and J is TRBJ2-7; 7 bases fit TRBD2. CDR3 size: 15 residues. V lost 4 bases, J lost 3 bases, and 9 bases stayed unmatched. CDR1 is MDHEN and CDR2 is SYDVKM in the germline V gene. CDR3 DNA: TGTGCCAGCAGTTCTTCTACCGGGGGGTACTACGAGCAGTACTTC. Translating it yields CASSSSTGGYYEQYF.

The chain employs TRBV5-1 and TRBJ1-2; D possibly corresponds to TRBD1 (6 bases). Germline V lookup: CDR1 SGHRS, CDR2 YFSETQ. With 0 bases removed from V and 6 bases from J, the gap between germline ends came to 12 bases. This CDR3 has 14 residues. This CDR3 is CASSLDRVGNGYTF. As DNA, the CDR3 is TGCGCCAGCAGCTTGGACAGGGTTGGAAATGGCTACACCTTC.

The CDR3 loop is CASSVVGEVLTDTQYF. The CDR3, as DNA: TGTGCCAGCAGCGTAGTGGGGGAGGTACTCACAGATACGCAGTATTTT. The V and J genes are TRBV9 and TRBJ2-3, with TRBD2 as a possible D gene (6 bases). From germline, CDR1 is SGDLS and CDR2 YYNGEE. V gave up 0 bases and J gave up 2 bases, with 13 bases separating them. The CDR3 has 16 amino acids.

The rearrangement uses TRBV28 and TRBJ2-3; possible D gene TRBD2, 5 bases. Germline loops: CDR1 MDHEN, CDR2 SYDVKM. V shed 7 bases and J shed 0 bases, with 20 bases lying between them. This CDR3 is built from 17 residues. The CDR3 coding sequence is TGTGCCAGCACCACACTCCTCTCCGGGGAAAGCACAGATACGCAGTATTTT. It specifies CASTTLLSGESTDTQYF.

The chain employs TRBV6-1 and TRBJ1-4; 10 bases align to TRBD1. The CDR3 has 15 amino acids. The germline V gene has CDR1 MNHNS and CDR2 SASEGT. V lost 6 bases to trimming and J lost 8 bases; unmatched junction nucleotides: 9. For the CDR3, the DNA is TGTGCCAGCAGCGGGACAGGGGTTCGAAAGGAAAAACTGTTTTTT. Amino acids: CASSGTGVRKEKLFF.

Only a few counts were recorded for this clone. The rearrangement joins TRBV6-1 to TRBJ2-5, with D perhaps TRBD1 (5 bases). The CDR3 sequence is 11 residues long. V was cut by 6 bases and J by 3 bases, with 5 bases left in between. The germline V gene has CDR1 MNHNS and CDR2 SASEGT. CDR3 sequence: CASSREETQYF. DNA of the CDR3: TGTGCCAGCAGCAGGGAAGAGACCCAGTACTTC.

The chain links TRBV6-6 to TRBJ2-7; 12 nucleotides match TRBD2. Trimming at V came to 0 bases and at J to 6 bases, leaving 3 bases not matched to a gene. This CDR3 region has 15 residues. Germline lookup yields CDR1 MNHNY and CDR2 SVGAGI (reference sequence). Here the CDR3 DNA reads TGTGCCAGCAGTTACTCGGGACTAGCGGGCCGCGAGCAGTACTTC. Translating it yields CASSYSGLAGREQYF.

The chain is built from TRBV28 and TRBJ2-7; 12 bases fit TRBD2. J gave up 5 bases and V 8 bases, and 7 bases lay outside the gene matches. CDR1 and CDR2 (germline): MDHEN, SYDVKM. The CDR3 consists of 14 residues. CDR3 DNA: TGTGCCAGCCGTCCCGGACTAGCGGGACACGAGCAGTACTTC. Translated: CASRPGLAGHEQYF. Based on the CDR3 plus reference TRBV28 and TRBJ2-7, the full variable domain is DVKVTQSSRYLVKRTGEKVFLECVQDMDHENMFWYRQDPGLGLRLIYFSYDVKMKEKGDIPEGYSVSREKKERFSLILESASTNQTSMYLCASRPGLAGHEQYFGPGTRLTVT.

The chain is built from TRBV29-1 and TRBJ2-7, with 8 positions matching TRBD2. Germline assignment: CDR1 SQVTM and CDR2 ANQGSEA. V was pared by 4 bases and J by 2 bases, with 7 bases of the junction left unmatched. This CDR3 has 14 amino acids. Here the CDR3 reads CSVAVQREPYEQYF. The CDR3 DNA follows: TGCAGCGTTGCGGTCCAGCGGGAGCCCTACGAGCAGTACTTC.

This sequence joins TRBV19 and TRBJ2-7, with D perhaps matching TRBD1 (6 bases). V lost 3 bases, J lost 4 bases, and 13 bases lay in between. Germline CDR1 is LNHDA and CDR2 is SQIVND (reference sequence). The CDR3 length is 14 residues. The chain's CDR3 is CASSIIGGAYEQYF. In DNA form, the CDR3 reads TGTGCCAGTAGTATTATAGGGGGAGCTTACGAGCAGTACTTC. Filled out from reference TRBV19 and TRBJ2-7, the complete variable domain reads DGGITQSPKYLFRKEGQNVTLSCEQNLNHDAMYWYRQDPGQGLRLIYYSQIVNDFQKGDIAEGYSVSREKKESFPLTVTSAQKNPTAFYLCASSIIGGAYEQYFGPGTRLTVT.